These 9 T cell receptor beta chains share one sample of origin, sequenced in a study of OX40 agonist ivuxolimab in advanced cancers. The library was made by the immunoSEQ multiplex PCR assay. As stored in TCRdb, this immuneACCESS dataset retains in-frame rearrangements with V and J assigned. A fraction of the clones does not appear; measured against another copy, unresolved V genes explain less than half of the discrepancy, and the remainder lacks a known reason. The sample profile shows about 23,000 clones; more than 80% of them were found once. The ten biggest clones cover under 25% of the sample. The sample was CD4+ or CD8+ T cells sorted from blood, taken in a trial of the OX40 agonist ivuxolimab. The receptors derive from an adult with an advanced solid tumor such as melanoma, head and neck, liver or kidney cancer.

The chain carries TRBV27 and TRBJ2-5, with 9 bases matching TRBD1. CDR1 is MNHEY, CDR2 SMNVEV, per germline (reference sequence). With 5 bases clipped from V and 1 base from J, the junction kept 5 bases outside the gene matches. This CDR3 spans 15 amino acids. The CDR3 sequence is CASSPGTGFQETQYF. For the CDR3, the DNA is TGTGCCAGCAGTCCCGGGACAGGGTTCCAAGAGACCCAGTACTTC.

The genes are TRBV27 and TRBJ2-2; D gene ambiguous. CDR1 and CDR2 (germline): MNHEY, SMNVEV (reference sequence). Trimming left V 2 bases short and J 6 bases short, with 7 bases between. The CDR3 has 13 residues. CDR3 loop: CASSLMRSGELFF. The CDR3, as DNA: TGTGCCAGCAGTTTAATGCGTTCCGGGGAGCTGTTTTTT.

The chain employs TRBV7-9 and TRBJ2-3; 7 bases line up with TRBD2. The V gene's germline CDR1 is SEHNR and CDR2 FQNEAQ (reference sequence). V lost 4 bases and J lost 4; bases outside the gene matches: 11. This CDR3 has 16 residues. CDR3 protein: CASSWEWAGVADTQYF. The DNA for the CDR3 is TGTGCCAGCAGCTGGGAGTGGGCGGGAGTAGCAGATACGCAGTATTTT. The complete variable domain, with remaining parts taken from reference TRBV7-9 and TRBJ2-3, reads DTGVSQNPRHKITKRGQNVTFRCDPISEHNRLYWYRQTLGQGPEFLTYFQNEAQLEKSRLLSDRFSAERPKGSFSTLEIQRTEQGDSAMYLCASSWEWAGVADTQYFGPGTRLTVL.

The chain couples TRBV5-1 to TRBJ1-4; unclear D gene. Trimming removed 5 bases at V and 6 bases at J, with 23 bases between. CDR1 is SGHRS, CDR2 YFSETQ, per germline. The CDR3 is 17 residues long. CDR3 sequence reads: CASRAHFSYRTDEKLFF. The CDR3 DNA reads TGCGCCAGCAGGGCGCACTTCTCCTATAGGACGGATGAAAAACTGTTTTTT.

The chain carries TRBV6-6 and TRBJ1-3, with TRBD1 as a possible D gene (5 bases). Germline V gene data show CDR1 as MNHNY and CDR2 as SVGAGI (reference sequence). The CDR3 is made up of 15 amino acids. Trimming took 2 bases from V and 2 from J, leaving 10 bases between them. The CDR3 DNA follows: TGTGCCAGCAGTTACCCGGGGGTAACTGGAAACACCATATATTTT. The encoded protein is CASSYPGVTGNTIYF.

This clone was observed a few times. One end of the junction is discordant with germline, which a read error may explain. The genes are TRBV27 and TRBJ2-2, with D perhaps TRBD1 or TRBD2 (5 bases each). The length of the CDR3 is 14 residues. Germline lookup yields CDR1 MNHEY and CDR2 SMNVEV (reference sequence). CDR3 coding DNA: TGTGCCAGCAGTCTGGGCAGCTCTCCCGGGGCGCTGTTTTTC. Its translation: CASSLGSSPGALFF.

The V and J genes are TRBV9 and TRBJ2-3; D unclear. V lost 4 bases and J 3 bases, leaving 21 bases between the germline ends. The CDR3 runs to 17 residues. Looked up from germline, CDR1 is SGDLS and CDR2 is YYNGEE. Written as DNA, the CDR3 is TGTGCCAGCAGCCCTCCGGGTAGCCGATCTCAGACAGATACGCAGTATTTT. It encodes CASSPPGSRSQTDTQYF.

The V gene is TRBV19, the J gene TRBJ1-4, with 7 bases aligning to TRBD1. The CDR3 has 13 residues. Trimming cost V 7 bases and J 8 bases; bases outside gene matches: 7. Germline loops: CDR1 LNHDA, CDR2 SQIVND (reference sequence). CDR3 coding DNA: TGTGCCAGTAACGGAGGGGGCCGGGAAAAACTGTTTTTT. Translating it yields CASNGGGREKLFF.

The chain carries TRBV6-1 and TRBJ2-7, with TRBD2 as a possible D gene (7 bases). CDR1 MNHNS and CDR2 SASEGT come from the germline V gene. Trimming removed 8 bases at V and 0 bases at J, with 14 bases between. The CDR3 is 14 amino acids. In DNA form, the CDR3 reads TGTGCCAGCTCTGGGGGGGGCCCCTCCTACGAGCAGTACTTC. Its protein is CASSGGGPSYEQYF.